This TCR beta chain was obtained from a study of blood T cell repertoires in COVID-19. In germline, CDR1 is PRHDT, CDR2 FYEKMQ (reference sequence). The junction had 7 bases not matched to a gene; V was cut back by 4 bases and J by 5 bases. The CDR3 totals 15 residues. Method: immunoSEQ multiplex PCR; TCRdb's copy keeps in-frame clones and lacks some. The sample carries 97,000 or so clones, 91% recorded once. V usage is TRBV13 and J usage is TRBJ2-3, with 9 positions matching TRBD2. This clonotype was obtained from a man younger than 35 with acute or convalescent COVID-19. The sample comprised peripheral blood. CDR3 nucleotide sequence: TGTGCCAGCAGCTCCCCCCAACTAGCGGGAGATACGCAGTATTTT. Its protein product is CASSSPQLAGDTQYF.